What follows is one T cell receptor beta chain and its context. Its target is not known. Germline V lookup: CDR1 SQVTM, CDR2 ANQGSEA. V lost 2 bases and J lost 6, with 10 bases in between. There are 12 residues in the CDR3. The entry originates in a study of CD8 T cells in Susac syndrome. Study information: At the time their blood was drawn, patients with Susac syndrome were either therapy-naive, on corticosteroids (with some of them also receiving intravenous immunoglobulin), or on intravenous immunoglobulin alone. Findings of the study overall: The study conceded that relatively few individuals underwent its TCR sequencing and HLA analysis.

A quantity of about 0.5 to 1 ug RNA underwent reverse transcription using random hexamers. Amplification of TCR beta CDR3 by immunoSEQ multiplex PCR spanned 54 Vbeta and 13 Jbeta. TCRdb reanalysed the immunoSEQ multiplex PCR reads using MiXCR and keeps one entry per CDR3 protein. The table includes approximately 190,000 distinct CDR3 sequences, just under 95% detected once. Sequencing targeted TCR beta in blood CD8+ and CD4+ T cells. Sequencing input: CD8+ T cells from PBMCs. The V gene is TRBV29-1, the J gene TRBJ1-2, with a tentative D call TRBD1 (5 bases). This TCR was recovered from a human donor with Susac syndrome. In DNA, the CDR3 is TGCAGCGTTGAAAACCAGGGCGATGGCTACACCTTC. Translating it yields CSVENQGDGYTF.